The 15 T cell receptor beta chains below come from one sample, sequenced in a study of beta chain features in type 1 diabetes. Investigators reverse transcribed all isolated RNA, so they sequenced expressed TCRB transcripts. TCRdb's copy holds only in-frame clones and misses some; the assay was immunoSEQ multiplex PCR. The sample gives 300,000 to 350,000 clones, approximately 8% of which show up once; 0.44% is in the top ten. Sequencing was carried out using central memory CD4+ T cells from blood. These receptors all come from a woman under 30 in good health.

This clone was detected only a few times. The V gene is TRBV7-3, the J gene TRBJ2-7, with 12 bases aligning to TRBD2. Germline V gene data show CDR1 as SGHTA and CDR2 as FQGTGA. V was clipped by 5 bases and J by 0 bases; unmatched bases: 14. The CDR3 totals 19 residues. The CDR3: CASSPKIGGLAGHSYEQYF. CDR3 nucleotide sequence: TGTGCCAGCAGCCCCAAAATCGGCGGACTAGCGGGGCACTCCTACGAGCAGTACTTC.

This clone was found many times. The chain uses TRBV7-8 and TRBJ2-1, with 9 nucleotides matching TRBD2. With 2 bases clipped from V and 7 bases from J, the junction kept 18 bases outside the gene matches. The CDR3 consists of 19 residues. Germline assignment: CDR1 SGHVS and CDR2 FQNEAQ. This chain's CDR3 is CASSLMLLSGSSGSNEQFF. The CDR3 nucleotides read TGTGCCAGCAGCTTAATGCTTCTTAGCGGGAGCTCTGGATCGAATGAGCAGTTCTTC.

In its sample, this clone was seen a few times. Other DNA sequences within the sample encode an identical CDR3. The gene calls are TRBV28 and TRBJ1-2; no clear D. V gave up 2 bases and J gave up 2 bases, with 3 bases separating them. CDR3 length: 12 residues. CDR1 is MDHEN and CDR2 is SYDVKM in the germline V gene. The CDR3 bases are TGTGCCAGCAGTTTACAGAACTATGGCTACACCTTC. Encoded protein: CASSLQNYGYTF.

The chain is built from TRBV20-1 and TRBJ2-5; D unresolved. The CDR3 spans 11 residues. Germline values: CDR1 DFQATT, CDR2 SNEGSKA (reference sequence). Trimming stripped 6 bases from V and 2 bases from J, with 7 bases between. Here the CDR3 DNA reads TGCAGTGCCCATGAACAAGAGACCCAGTACTTC. Translation: CSAHEQETQYF.

The genes are TRBV21-1 and TRBJ2-5; the table's D call, TRBD2, has no DNA check behind it. TRBV21-1 is listed as a pseudogene. CDR3 size: 14 residues. This CDR3 is CASSPPYLQETQYF. DNA of the CDR3: TGTGCCAGCTCACCCCCGTACTTACAAGAGACCCAGTACTTC.

The chain links TRBV7-2 to TRBJ1-2; D uncertain. V was shortened by 5 bases and J by 6 bases, with 16 bases between the two germline ends. Germline assignment: CDR1 SGHTA and CDR2 FQGNSA. The CDR3 is made up of 14 amino acids. CDR3 DNA sequence: TGTGCCAGCAGCCCCCTGGCTGGGAGCGATGGCTACACCTTC. It translates to CASSPLAGSDGYTF.

This clone appeared a few times. V usage is TRBV5-1 and J usage is TRBJ2-2; TRBD2 matches at 8 bases. V lost 0 bases and J lost 9; bases outside the gene matches: 7. CDR1 is SGHRS, CDR2 YFSETQ, per germline. CDR3 length: 15 residues. DNA of the CDR3: TGCGCCAGCAGCTTGGATGGGGGACTAGTACGGGAGCTGTTTTTT. Protein: CASSLDGGLVRELFF.

This clone appeared a few times. CDR3 amino acids: CSVEVASYGYTF. The DNA of the CDR3 is TGCAGCGTTGAAGTCGCGTCCTATGGCTACACCTTC. The chain carries TRBV29-1 and TRBJ1-2; D not resolved. Germline CDR1 and CDR2: SQVTM and ANQGSEA. The V end was cut by 1 base, the J end by 4 bases, with 7 bases between. The CDR3 spans 12 residues.

This clone has only a few counts. The chain employs TRBV18 and TRBJ2-1, with D perhaps TRBD2 (5 bases). V lost 2 bases and J lost 4, with 12 bases in between. The V gene's germline CDR1 is KGHSH and CDR2 LQKENI. The CDR3 has 15 residues. The CDR3 sequence: CASSPGSPEYNEQFF. The DNA for the CDR3 is TGTGCCAGCTCACCAGGGAGTCCTGAATACAATGAGCAGTTCTTC.

Only a few counts were recorded for this clone. The rearrangement links TRBV29-1 to TRBJ2-5; D ambiguous. CDR3 length equals 10 residues. In germline, CDR1 is SQVTM, CDR2 ANQGSEA. V dropped 7 bases and J dropped 5 bases, with 8 bases sitting between them. The CDR3 DNA reads as TGCAGCGCCCGACGGGAGACCCAGTACTTC. Protein: CSARRETQYF. The entire variable domain, with the rest obtained from reference TRBV29-1 and TRBJ2-5, is as follows: SAVISQKPSRDICQRGTSLTIQCQVDSQVTMMFWYRQQPGQSLTLIATANQGSEATYESGFVIDKFPISRPNLTFSTLTVSNMSPEDSSIYLCSARRETQYFGPGTRLLVL.

Notes on this clone: The same CDR3 arises from other DNA sequences in this sample as well. This chain joins TRBV9 and TRBJ2-1, with a possible D match to TRBD2 (5 bases). The CDR3 sequence is 15 residues long. CDR1 is SGDLS and CDR2 is YYNGEE in the germline V gene. Trimming took off 0 bases at V and 1 base at J, with 8 bases between the two ends. The CDR3 coding sequence is TGTGCCAGCAGCGTAGACGGGAATTCCTACAATGAGCAGTTCTTC. Translation gives CASSVDGNSYNEQFF.

V usage is TRBV4-3 and J usage is TRBJ2-1; unclear D gene. The CDR3 is 13 residues long. The germline V gene encodes CDR1 LGHNA and CDR2 YSLEER. The V end lost 0 bases, the J end lost 8 bases, and 8 bases lay between the germline ends. As DNA, the CDR3 is TGCGCCAGCAGCCAAGATTTGGGATATGAGCAGTTCTTC. Protein sequence: CASSQDLGYEQFF.

This clone was found a few times. A far larger clone is off by one base, so a read error is likely. This sequence joins TRBV27 and TRBJ2-5; D call uncertain. This CDR3 has 10 amino acids. Trimming shortened V by 6 bases and J by 5 bases, and 4 bases separated the two germline ends. Looked up from germline, CDR1 is MNHEY and CDR2 is SMNVEV (reference sequence). In DNA form, the CDR3 reads TGTGCCAGCAGGCGGGAGACCCAGTACTTC. Its protein product is CASRRETQYF.

This clone was seen only a few times. This sequence joins TRBV29-1 and TRBJ2-1; D is uncertain. The CDR3 loop spans 11 amino acids. Deletions cut 5 bases from V and 4 bases from J, with 6 bases between. Germline CDR1 is SQVTM and CDR2 is ANQGSEA. The CDR3: CSVRNYNEQFF. CDR3 coding DNA: TGCAGCGTTCGAAATTACAATGAGCAGTTCTTC.

This clone showed up just a few times. This chain uses TRBV7-6 with TRBJ1-2; 8 positions match TRBD1. J gave up 8 bases and V 5 bases, and 7 bases lay outside the gene matches. CDR3 length: 13 residues. From germline, CDR1 is SGHVS and CDR2 FNYEAQ. The chain's CDR3 is CASSVPGGWGYTF. The CDR3 DNA reads TGTGCCAGCAGCGTCCCAGGGGGCTGGGGCTACACCTTC.